The clone carrying this T cell receptor beta chain showed up just a few times. Its antigen remains unknown. The data stem from a study of T cells after yellow fever vaccination. Study outcomes and limitations: High-abundance clonotypes from the bulk population could contaminate FACS-sorted repertoires. Overall, a small share of clonotypes was seen in both CD4 and CD8 compartments.

CDR1 and CDR2 from the germline V gene are MNHNY and SVGAGI (reference sequence). This CDR3 has 15 amino acids. J gave up 4 bases and V 2 bases, and 7 bases lay outside the gene matches. Universal primer sites and UMIs were introduced during 5'RACE template-switching synthesis of TCR cDNA. Via MiXCR, TCRdb re-called the 5' RACE reads, giving one row per CDR3 protein. The table lists about 130,000 distinct CDR3 sequences, almost 9% of them singletons. This TCR came from a man aged 18 to 29 who received the YFV17D yellow fever vaccine. The source material was CD8+ T cells sorted from PBMCs, sampled on the day of the yellow fever booster vaccination. The chain has TRBV6-6 and TRBJ2-5, with 7 bases lining up with TRBD1. CDR3 sequence reads: CASSYRQGGAETQYF. In DNA, the CDR3 is TGTGCCAGCAGTTACAGACAGGGTGGCGCAGAGACCCAGTACTTC.